This entry lists 6 T cell receptor beta chains sequenced from one sample in a study of blood T cell repertoires in COVID-19. The assay was immunoSEQ multiplex PCR, and TCRdb's table has in-frame clones only and misses some. Of 150,000 or so clones listed, over 75% were seen once; the top ten hold about 15%. The sequencing sample was made of peripheral blood. Receptors were obtained from a middle-aged woman with acute or convalescent COVID-19.

V gene TRBV10-2 combines with J gene TRBJ1-4, with D perhaps matching TRBD1 (6 bases). V lost 3 bases to trimming and J lost 3 bases, with 11 bases between them. Germline values: CDR1 WSHSY, CDR2 SAAADI. The CDR3 is 15 amino acids. CDR3: CASSDEPGANEKLFF. The CDR3 DNA follows: TGCGCCAGCAGTGACGAACCAGGGGCTAATGAAAAACTGTTTTTT.

The V and J genes are TRBV5-1 and TRBJ2-3, with D tentatively TRBD1 (5 bases). The CDR3 length is 16 residues. V was shortened by 0 bases and J by 3 bases, with 14 bases between the two germline ends. Germline V gene sequence: CDR1 SGHRS, CDR2 YFSETQ. Here the CDR3 DNA reads TGCGCCAGCAGCTTGGTTGCAGGGCTAGGGACAGATACGCAGTATTTT. This codes for CASSLVAGLGTDTQYF.

About this clone itself: The junction and the germline gene differ at one end; a read error may be behind it. V is TRBV24-1 and J is TRBJ1-2; possible D gene TRBD1, 6 bases. CDR1 and CDR2 (germline): KGHDR, SFDVKD. The CDR3 is 14 amino acids. CDR3 residues: CATSDHGQPYRYTF. DNA for the CDR3: TGTGCCACCAGTGACCATGGACAGCCCTATCGCTACACCTTC.

The chain employs TRBV3-1 (or the pseudogene TRBV3-2) and TRBJ1-5; D may be TRBD1 (6 bases). V was cut by 1 base and J by 3 bases, with 10 bases left in between. CDR3 size: 15 residues. Germline assignment: CDR1 LGHDT and CDR2 YNNKEL (reference sequence). The CDR3 region has the DNA TGTGCCAGCAGCCAAGCGACAGGAGCCAATCAGCCCCAGCATTTT. Translation: CASSQATGANQPQHF.

The V and J genes are TRBV2 and TRBJ1-1; D call uncertain. The CDR3 loop spans 16 amino acids. V was pared by 1 base and J by 0 bases, with 12 bases between. Germline CDR1 and CDR2: SNHLY and FYNNEI. CDR3 nucleotides: TGTGCCAGCAGTGAAGAGGGTTGGAGGATGAACACTGAAGCTTTCTTT. It specifies CASSEEGWRMNTEAFF. The full variable domain, rest sourced from reference TRBV2 and TRBJ1-1, is EPEVTQTPSHQVTQMGQEVILRCVPISNHLYFYWYRQILGQKVEFLVSFYNNEISEKSEIFDDQFSVERPDGSNFTLKIRSTKLEDSAMYFCASSEEGWRMNTEAFFGQGTRLTVV.

The chain is built from TRBV6-5 and TRBJ2-2, with D perhaps matching TRBD2 (7 bases). CDR1 and CDR2 (germline): MNHEY, SVGAGI. The length of the CDR3 is 13 residues. CDR3: CASSGGWTGELFF. As DNA, the CDR3 is TGTGCGTCCTCGGGGGGCTGGACCGGGGAGCTGTTTTTT.